The 13 T cell receptor beta chains below come from one sample, sequenced in a study of OX40 agonist ivuxolimab in advanced cancers. TCRdb keeps only in-frame clones here, not all; method: immunoSEQ multiplex PCR. The sample includes around 60,000 clones, roughly 84% of them seen just once. The source material was CD4+ or CD8+ T cells sorted from blood, sampled in a trial of the OX40 agonist ivuxolimab. The origin of the receptors is an adult with an advanced solid tumor such as melanoma, head and neck, liver or kidney cancer.

The rearrangement joins TRBV9 to TRBJ1-6; TRBD1 matches 7 bases. The CDR3 spans 18 residues. Germline CDR1 reads SGDLS; CDR2 reads YYNGEE. The ends lost 3 bases at V and 4 bases at J; junction bases unmatched: 13. Here the CDR3 reads CASSASGGGGQYNSPLHF. CDR3 DNA: TGTGCCAGCAGCGCCTCAGGGGGGGGTGGACAGTATAATTCACCCCTCCACTTT.

The chain has TRBV5-1 and TRBJ2-6, with D maybe TRBD2 (5 bases). Germline V gives CDR1 SGHRS, CDR2 YFSETQ. V lost 4 bases to trimming and J lost 4 bases, with 15 bases between them. CDR3 length: 16 residues. CDR3 DNA: TGCGCCAGCAGCCCTTACTTCGGGGTGGGGGCCAACGTCCTGACTTTC. Amino acid sequence: CASSPYFGVGANVLTF.

This chain links TRBV6-5 with TRBJ1-6; possible D gene TRBD1, 6 bases. Trimming removed 0 bases at V and 9 bases at J, with 15 bases between. The CDR3 length is 16 residues. Germline V gene sequence: CDR1 MNHEY, CDR2 SVGAGI. DNA of the CDR3: TGTGCCAGCAGTTACTCGAGGGGGTACGAGGGTTCACCCCTCCACTTT. It yields the protein CASSYSRGYEGSPLHF.

The chain has TRBV19 and TRBJ2-1; 13 bases agree with TRBD2. This CDR3 comprises 14 residues. Trimming took 8 bases from V and 5 from J; bases not matched to a gene: 3. Looked up from germline, CDR1 is LNHDA and CDR2 is SQIVND (reference sequence). The CDR3 loop reads CASSGTSGNNEQFF. The DNA for the CDR3 is TGTGCCAGTTCCGGGACTAGCGGGAACAATGAGCAGTTCTTC.

The chain links TRBV4-2 to TRBJ2-1; 11 bases map to TRBD2. The CDR3 has 16 residues. Germline V gene data show CDR1 as LGHNA and CDR2 as YNFKEQ. The V and J ends lost 1 base and 6 bases, in that order; junction bases with no gene match: 5. The CDR3 loop is CASSQATSGGFNEQFF. The DNA of the CDR3 is TGTGCCAGCAGCCAAGCAACTAGCGGGGGTTTCAATGAGCAGTTCTTC.

The chain is built from TRBV19 and TRBJ1-2, with a possible D match to TRBD1 (5 bases). Germline CDR1 is LNHDA and CDR2 is SQIVND (reference sequence). V was cut by 3 bases and J by 0 bases, with 14 bases left in between. This CDR3 has 16 residues. This chain's CDR3 is CASSMGRELSNYGYTF. The CDR3 DNA reads TGTGCCAGTAGTATGGGCAGGGAGCTATCTAACTATGGCTACACCTTC.

V is TRBV13 and J is TRBJ2-2; D is undetermined. CDR3 length equals 17 residues. Germline V gene lookup returns CDR1 PRHDT and CDR2 FYEKMQ (reference sequence). Trimming shortened V by 2 bases and J by 6 bases, and 19 bases separated the two germline ends. CDR3 DNA sequence: TGTGCCAGCAGCTTAATGGCTGGGAACATACGTTCCGGGGAGCTGTTTTTT. This gives the protein CASSLMAGNIRSGELFF.

This chain links TRBV29-1 with TRBJ2-7, with D uncertain. Germline CDR1 and CDR2: SQVTM and ANQGSEA. V was cut by 3 bases and J by 2 bases, with 11 bases left in between. The CDR3 length is 13 residues. CDR3 loop: CSVDYAGTYEQYF. CDR3 DNA sequence: TGCAGCGTTGATTATGCAGGCACCTACGAGCAGTACTTC.

The chain recombines TRBV7-2 with TRBJ2-2, with D unresolved. The CDR3 runs to 15 residues. Germline CDR1 SGHTA, CDR2 FQGNSA. V shed 4 bases and J shed 3 bases, with 12 bases lying between them. This CDR3 reads CASSSHLGYTGELFF. The DNA of the CDR3 is TGTGCCAGCAGCTCTCACCTCGGTTACACCGGGGAGCTGTTTTTT. The variable domain in full, completed from reference TRBV7-2 and TRBJ2-2, reads GAGVSQSPSNKVTEKGKDVELRCDPISGHTALYWYRQSLGQGLEFLIYFQGNSAPDKSGLPSDRFSAERTGGSVSTLTIQRTQQEDSAVYLCASSSHLGYTGELFFGEGSRLTVL.

V gene TRBV11-1 combines with J gene TRBJ2-5; D is perhaps TRBD1 or TRBD2 (5 bases each). V lost 1 base and J lost 5, with 14 bases in between. The CDR3 spans 15 residues. Germline values: CDR1 SGHAT, CDR2 FQDESV (reference sequence). The DNA of the CDR3 is TGTGCCAGCAGCTTAGATTCCGGGGACGGGGAGACCCAGTACTTC. It codes for CASSLDSGDGETQYF. The complete variable domain, with remaining parts taken from reference TRBV11-1 and TRBJ2-5, reads EAEVAQSPRYKITEKSQAVAFWCDPISGHATLYWYRQILGQGPELLVQFQDESVVDDSQLPKDRFSAERLKGVDSTLKIQPAELGDSAMYLCASSLDSGDGETQYFGPGTRLLVL.

This clone was recorded once. The chain couples TRBV5-5 to TRBJ1-5; D gene unclear. The V gene's germline CDR1 is SGHKS and CDR2 YYEKEE (reference sequence). CDR3 size: 15 residues. The V end was cut by 2 bases, the J end by 2 bases, with 11 bases between. CDR3 loop: CASSFQEIGNQPQHF. For the CDR3, the DNA is TGTGCCAGCAGCTTCCAAGAGATAGGCAATCAGCCCCAGCATTTT.

The V and J genes are TRBV18 and TRBJ2-2; 7 bases map to TRBD1. Germline values: CDR1 KGHSH, CDR2 LQKENI. With V trimmed by 3 bases and J by 3 bases, 4 bases remained unmatched. The CDR3 length is 15 residues. The CDR3 DNA reads TGTGCCAGCTCACCGACGGGACAGCACACCGGGGAGCTGTTTTTT. As protein: CASSPTGQHTGELFF.

The genes are TRBV6-5 and TRBJ2-7; the D is unclear. In germline, CDR1 is MNHEY, CDR2 SVGAGI. The CDR3 spans 13 residues. The V end was cut by 7 bases, the J end by 2 bases, with 12 bases between. The CDR3 DNA reads TGTGCCAGCAAGCGTTCCCCCCCCTACGAGCAGTACTTC. Protein product: CASKRSPPYEQYF.